The 32 T cell receptor beta chains below all came from one sample that was sequenced in a study of blood T cell repertoires in COVID-19. The repertoire was sequenced with immunoSEQ multiplex PCR; TCRdb's copy has only in-frame clones and lacks some. The table lists over 150,000 clones, more than 75% of them singletons. Sequencing was performed on PBMCs or T cells enriched from blood (not recorded which). The receptors were gathered from a woman aged 50 to 60 who had recovered from COVID-19.

V gene TRBV7-2 combines with J gene TRBJ1-1; D call uncertain. CDR1 is SGHTA and CDR2 is FQGNSA in the germline V gene. V lost 3 bases and J 1 base, leaving 9 bases between the germline ends. CDR3 length equals 14 residues. CDR3 region: CASSFRSGNTEAFF. The CDR3 nucleotides are TGTGCCAGCAGCTTCCGCAGCGGGAACACTGAAGCTTTCTTT. The entire variable domain, with the rest obtained from reference TRBV7-2 and TRBJ1-1, is as follows: GAGVSQSPSNKVTEKGKDVELRCDPISGHTALYWYRQSLGQGLEFLIYFQGNSAPDKSGLPSDRFSAERTGGSVSTLTIQRTQQEDSAVYLCASSFRSGNTEAFFGQGTRLTVV.

V usage is TRBV10-3 and J usage is TRBJ2-5, with a weak D call TRBD1 (7 bases). Germline V gene data show CDR1 as ENHRY and CDR2 as SYGVKD. V was trimmed by 6 bases and J by 2 bases, leaving 10 bases between them. CDR3 length equals 13 residues. The CDR3 coding sequence is TGTGCCATCAGGCAGGGGGGACAAGAGACCCAGTACTTC. Its translation: CAIRQGGQETQYF.

The chain combines TRBV5-1 with TRBJ2-1, with no clear D. Trimming pared 4 bases from V and 10 bases from J, leaving 12 bases between. Germline lookup yields CDR1 SGHRS and CDR2 YFSETQ. The CDR3 has 12 residues. This chain's CDR3 is CASSPGGVEQFF. In DNA, the CDR3 is TGCGCCAGCAGCCCGGGTGGCGTCGAGCAGTTCTTC.

This clone occurred once. The V call is TRBV7-9, the J call TRBJ2-7, with D tentatively TRBD2 (6 bases). Germline V gene lookup returns CDR1 SEHNR and CDR2 FQNEAQ (reference sequence). The CDR3 totals 13 residues. V dropped 4 bases and J dropped 3 bases, with 10 bases sitting between them. For the CDR3, the DNA is TGTGCCAGCAGCTGGAATAGCGGCTACGAGCAGTACTTC. Amino acid sequence: CASSWNSGYEQYF.

A remark on this clone: A far larger clone lies a single base away; this is likely a read error. V is TRBV29-1 and J is TRBJ2-2; D is possibly TRBD1 (5 bases). V was pared by 6 bases and J by 4 bases, with 15 bases between. The CDR3 extends over 14 amino acids. The germline V gene encodes CDR1 SQVTM and CDR2 ANQGSEA. The DNA of the CDR3 is TGCAGCGTCGCCCCCAGGGCGACCACCGGGGAGCTGTTTTTT. This encodes CSVAPRATTGELFF.

There are many counts of this clone. The V call is TRBV7-3, the J call TRBJ1-1; the D is unclear. Between the trimmed V and J ends, which lost 2 bases and 6 bases, there was a span of 10 bases. The V gene's germline CDR1 is SGHTA and CDR2 FQGTGA. This CDR3 comprises 13 residues. DNA of the CDR3: TGTGCCAGCAGCTTAGGAGGGATGGCTGAAGCTTTCTTT. Amino acid sequence: CASSLGGMAEAFF.

This clone was seen only a few times. J is TRBJ2-7 and V is TRBV28, with 12 positions matching TRBD2. Germline V CDR1 and CDR2: MDHEN, SYDVKM. The CDR3 runs 13 residues. The V segment lost 7 bases and the J segment 6 bases; nucleotides outside the gene matches: 4. The CDR3 loop is CASNRLAGVEQYF. CDR3 nucleotides: TGTGCCAGCAACAGACTAGCGGGAGTCGAGCAGTACTTC.

This chain connects TRBV5-4 to TRBJ2-7; tentative D call: TRBD2 (6 bases). V was trimmed by 0 bases and J by 0 bases, leaving 10 bases between them. The CDR3 is 15 residues long. Germline V gives CDR1 SGHNT, CDR2 YYREEE (reference sequence). CDR3 in amino acids: CASSLEAGLSYEQYF. The CDR3, as DNA: TGTGCCAGCAGCTTGGAAGCGGGCCTCTCCTACGAGCAGTACTTC. The full variable domain, rest sourced from reference TRBV5-4 and TRBJ2-7, is ETGVTQSPTHLIKTRGQQVTLRCSSQSGHNTVSWYQQALGQGPQFIFQYYREEENGRGNFPPRFSGLQFPNYSSELNVNALELDDSALYLCASSLEAGLSYEQYFGPGTRLTVT.

This chain connects TRBV3-1 (or the pseudogene TRBV3-2) to TRBJ1-5; 11 bases line up with TRBD1. This CDR3 region has 16 residues. V was clipped by 5 bases and J by 6 bases; unmatched bases: 9. Looked up from germline, CDR1 is LGHDT and CDR2 is YNNKEL (reference sequence). The CDR3 region has the DNA TGTGCCAGCAGCAATGAACGGACAGGGGGCGGTCAGCCCCAGCATTTT. Its protein is CASSNERTGGGQPQHF.

The genes are TRBV29-1 and TRBJ1-5; 9 nucleotides agree with TRBD1. The germline CDR1 and CDR2 sequences are SQVTM and ANQGSEA. The J segment lost 2 bases and the V segment lost 7 bases, leaving 9 bases of the junction unmatched. The CDR3 runs to 15 residues. In nucleotides, the CDR3 is TGCAGCGCTGTACAGGGGGCAGGAGGCAATCAGCCCCAGCATTTT. It yields the protein CSAVQGAGGNQPQHF.

The rearrangement joins TRBV7-8 to TRBJ2-7; D uncertain. The CDR3 is 15 amino acids. With 1 base removed from V and 0 bases from J, the gap between germline ends came to 10 bases. CDR1 and CDR2 (germline): SGHVS, FQNEAQ. The CDR3 coding sequence is TGTGCCAGCAGCTTAGGACAAGGAACCTCCTACGAGCAGTACTTC. Translating gives CASSLGQGTSYEQYF.

V is TRBV5-1 and J is TRBJ2-1, with TRBD2 matching 10 bases. J lost 7 bases, V lost 5 bases, and 9 bases had no gene match. This CDR3 has 15 residues. Germline lookup yields CDR1 SGHRS and CDR2 YFSETQ. For the CDR3, the DNA is TGCGCCAGCAGTACTGGACTAGCGGTCCTGAATGAGCAGTTCTTC. This translates into CASSTGLAVLNEQFF.

The chain combines TRBV7-3 with TRBJ2-7; D may be TRBD1 (5 bases). In germline, CDR1 is SGHTA, CDR2 FQGTGA. CDR3 size: 15 residues. The germline V and J ends were trimmed by 2 bases and 2 bases, with 13 bases remaining between them. The CDR3 loop reads CASSLFGQGPYEQYF. Written as DNA, the CDR3 is TGTGCCAGCAGCTTATTTGGGCAGGGCCCCTACGAGCAGTACTTC.

The gene calls are TRBV6-2 or TRBV6-3 and TRBJ1-1, with D unclear. Germline CDR1 MNHEY, CDR2 SVGEGT. Trimming stripped 5 bases from V and 6 bases from J, with 16 bases between. The CDR3 loop spans 14 amino acids. This CDR3 reads CASSRNERIPEAFF. CDR3 bases: TGTGCCAGCAGTAGGAACGAGCGGATACCTGAAGCTTTCTTT.

The chain recombines TRBV14 with TRBJ2-2, with TRBD2 matching 7 bases. V gave up 3 bases and J gave up 1 base; unmatched junction bases: 17. CDR3 length: 20 amino acids. Per the germline V gene, CDR1 is SGHDN and CDR2 is FVKESK. CDR3 coding DNA: TGTGCCAGCAGCCATCCTATATCCGGGACTAATCACCTGAACACCGGGGAGCTGTTTTTT. Amino acids: CASSHPISGTNHLNTGELFF. Based on the CDR3 plus reference TRBV14 and TRBJ2-2, the full variable domain is EAGVTQFPSHSVIEKGQTVTLRCDPISGHDNLYWYRRVMGKEIKFLLHFVKESKQDESGMPNNRFLAERTGGTYSTLKVQPAELEDSGVYFCASSHPISGTNHLNTGELFFGEGSRLTVL.

The chain couples TRBV25-1 to TRBJ1-2; tentatively, D is TRBD1 (5 bases). CDR1 and CDR2 (germline): MGHDK, SYGVNS. V dropped 6 bases and J dropped 0 bases, with 8 bases sitting between them. This CDR3 contains 13 residues. The CDR3 DNA is TGTGCCAGCAGCAGGGAGGCTAACTATGGCTACACCTTC. It encodes CASSREANYGYTF.

The chain uses TRBV11-2 and TRBJ2-5, with 8 bases aligning to TRBD2. The CDR3 consists of 17 residues. With 5 bases clipped from V and 4 bases from J, the junction kept 15 bases outside the gene matches. The germline gives CDR1 SGHAT, CDR2 FQNNGV. CDR3 loop: CASSQRGASGPRETQYF. CDR3 sequence (DNA): TGTGCCAGCAGCCAAAGGGGGGCTAGCGGGCCTAGAGAGACCCAGTACTTC.

The genes are TRBV18 and TRBJ2-2; D is unresolved. Germline V gives CDR1 KGHSH, CDR2 LQKENI. Trimming shortened V by 6 bases and J by 1 base, and 9 bases separated the two germline ends. This CDR3 has 14 residues. CDR3 protein: CASSRTGNTGELFF. In nucleotides, the CDR3 is TGTGCCAGCTCTCGTACGGGGAACACCGGGGAGCTGTTTTTT.

V usage is TRBV7-3 and J usage is TRBJ1-4; the D is unclear. The CDR3 has 13 amino acids. Trimming took off 7 bases at V and 3 bases at J, with 9 bases between the two ends. The germline gives CDR1 SGHTA, CDR2 FQGTGA. CDR3 residues: CASTPGANEKLFF. CDR3 bases: TGTGCCAGCACCCCCGGGGCTAATGAAAAACTGTTTTTT.

This chain connects TRBV18 to TRBJ2-2; 12 bases map to TRBD2. The CDR3 spans 16 residues. V lost 0 bases, J lost 4 bases, and 0 bases stayed unmatched. From germline, CDR1 is KGHSH and CDR2 LQKENI. CDR3 coding DNA: TGTGCCAGCTCACCACCGGGACTAGCGGGCACCGGGGAGCTGTTTTTT. Translating it yields CASSPPGLAGTGELFF.

This rearrangement joins TRBV19 to TRBJ2-7, with 10 nucleotides matching TRBD2. Germline-derived CDR1 and CDR2 are LNHDA and SQIVND (reference sequence). Trimming removed 3 bases from V and 5 bases from J; junction bases left unmatched: 7. This CDR3 spans 15 amino acids. The CDR3 region is CASSIPSGRAHEQYF. CDR3 bases: TGTGCCAGTAGTATTCCGAGCGGGAGGGCCCACGAGCAGTACTTC.

This clone is a singleton in its sample. The chain carries TRBV3-1 (or the pseudogene TRBV3-2) and TRBJ2-7; 11 nucleotides line up with TRBD2. The CDR3 length is 15 residues. V gave up 5 bases and J gave up 1 base; unmatched junction bases: 4. The germline V gene has CDR1 LGHDT and CDR2 YNNKEL (reference sequence). The CDR3 coding sequence is TGTGCCAGCAGCAGCGGGACTAGCGGATCCTACGAGCAGTACTTC. It codes for CASSSGTSGSYEQYF.

The rearrangement links TRBV30 to TRBJ2-1; D not certain. Germline V lookup: CDR1 GTSNPN, CDR2 SVGIG (reference sequence). The CDR3 totals 13 residues. V was cut by 0 bases and J by 3 bases, with 6 bases left in between. The CDR3 DNA is TGTGCCTGGAGTGTTTCGTACTACAATGAGCAGTTCTTC. It yields the protein CAWSVSYYNEQFF.

The gene calls are TRBV28 and TRBJ1-1; 7 bases agree with TRBD1. The germline V gene has CDR1 MDHEN and CDR2 SYDVKM. V dropped 4 bases and J dropped 3; count of bases not matched to a gene: 8. The CDR3 has 15 amino acids. The CDR3 DNA reads as TGTGCCAGCAGTTCCCCGGGGACAGTAGACACTGAAGCTTTCTTT. Its translation: CASSSPGTVDTEAFF. The full variable domain, completed using reference TRBV28 and TRBJ1-1, is DVKVTQSSRYLVKRTGEKVFLECVQDMDHENMFWYRQDPGLGLRLIYFSYDVKMKEKGDIPEGYSVSREKKERFSLILESASTNQTSMYLCASSSPGTVDTEAFFGQGTRLTVV.

The chain recombines TRBV7-3 with TRBJ2-2, with D possibly TRBD1 on 5 matching bases. The CDR3 has 12 amino acids. Germline CDR1 and CDR2: SGHTA and FQGTGA. Trimming removed 4 bases at V and 6 bases at J, with 6 bases between. CDR3 sequence (DNA): TGTGCCAGCAGCTGGGGCGCCGGGGAGCTGTTTTTT. Its protein is CASSWGAGELFF.

The J gene is TRBJ2-5, the V gene TRBV3-1 (or the pseudogene TRBV3-2); 9 bases align to TRBD1. The junction had 5 bases not matched to a gene; V was cut back by 5 bases and J by 1 base. The CDR3 has 15 amino acids. The V gene's germline CDR1 is LGHDT and CDR2 YNNKEL (reference sequence). The CDR3 is CASSVRTGVQETQYF. In DNA form, the CDR3 reads TGTGCCAGCAGCGTTCGGACAGGGGTCCAAGAGACCCAGTACTTC.

The chain couples TRBV10-3 to TRBJ2-7, with D hard to call. Deletions cut 0 bases from V and 2 bases from J, with 8 bases between. CDR1 ENHRY and CDR2 SYGVKD come from the germline V gene. CDR3 length: 14 amino acids. CDR3 DNA: TGTGCCATCAGTGAGTCTACTACACCCTACGAGCAGTACTTC. Translation gives CAISESTTPYEQYF.

The V and J genes are TRBV18 and TRBJ1-1; D remains ambiguous. The length of the CDR3 is 13 residues. Germline CDR1 reads KGHSH; CDR2 reads LQKENI. The V end was cut by 4 bases, the J end by 0 bases, with 6 bases between. This CDR3 is CASSLTMNTEAFF. Written as DNA, the CDR3 is TGTGCCAGCTCACTTACTATGAACACTGAAGCTTTCTTT.

This chain links TRBV6-6 with TRBJ1-5, with D uncertain. Germline loops: CDR1 MNHNY, CDR2 SVGAGI (reference sequence). Trimming shortened V by 5 bases and J by 7 bases, and 12 bases separated the two germline ends. This CDR3 has 13 residues. Written as DNA, the CDR3 is TGTGCCAGCAGTCACGAGAATTTCCAGCCCCAGCATTTT. It yields the protein CASSHENFQPQHF.

A single count supports this clone. This chain joins TRBV5-1 and TRBJ2-1, with TRBD2 identical over 9 bases. The CDR3 totals 16 residues. Germline loops: CDR1 SGHRS, CDR2 YFSETQ. The V gene end was trimmed by 4 bases and the J gene end by 5 bases; junction bases not matched to a gene: 10. For the CDR3, the DNA is TGCGCCAGCAGCCCCCGTCAAGCGGGAGGTAACAATGAGCAGTTCTTC. It translates to CASSPRQAGGNNEQFF.

The chain joins TRBV6-5 to TRBJ1-6, with unresolved D. The CDR3 totals 14 residues. From germline, CDR1 is MNHEY and CDR2 SVGAGI. The ends were cut back, 2 bases at V and 7 bases at J, with 9 bases in the middle. CDR3 in amino acids: CASSYGHSNSPLHF. The CDR3 DNA follows: TGTGCCAGCAGTTACGGGCACAGCAATTCACCCCTCCACTTT.

The V gene is TRBV29-1, the J gene TRBJ2-7; tentatively, D is TRBD1 (6 bases). The ends were cut back, 6 bases at V and 3 bases at J, with 12 bases in the middle. The CDR3 has 12 residues. CDR1 SQVTM and CDR2 ANQGSEA come from the germline V gene. CDR3 nucleotide sequence: TGCAGCGTGGCCGAACAGGGCTACGAGCAGTACTTC. Amino acids: CSVAEQGYEQYF.